The T cell receptor beta chain under discussion was sequenced for a study of T-cell memory formation after mild COVID-19. TCRdb reprocessed the 5' RACE reads with MiXCR, giving one entry per CDR3 protein. The sample lists about 420,000 distinct CDR3 sequences, less than 25% occurring once. Germline CDR1 SGHKS, CDR2 YYEKEE (reference sequence). This CDR3 has 13 residues. V was trimmed by 2 bases and J by 7 bases, leaving 12 bases between them. This chain uses TRBV5-5 with TRBJ1-2; the D is unclear. The receptor was isolated from an adult woman who had mild COVID-19 (a few samples of this study predate the infection). Cell type and time point are not known. The sample comprised PBMCs or a T cell subset sorted from them (not recorded which). CDR3 region: CASSFQHGTGYTF. The DNA of the CDR3 is TGTGCCAGCAGCTTCCAGCATGGAACTGGCTACACCTTC.